This T cell receptor (beta chain) emerged from a study of cytomegalovirus exposure and HLA in healthy donors (dated by TCRdb to about 2017). Context from the whole study: According to an earlier analysis of a few hundred of the donors, 200 million or so T cells yielded roughly 100 million unique TCR beta sequences and around 300 Gb of sequence data. To predict cytomegalovirus infection status, the study brought together high-throughput TCR immunosequencing, statistical association of individual TCRs with disease status, and machine learning. Among the roughly 400 genotyped donors, approximately 82% belonged to the genetic ancestry cluster associated with self-reported Caucasian donors. An early release covering 550 to 650 HLA-typed donors comprised approximately 300 gigabases of sequencing data and around 80 million unique TCR sequences. The aim of the study was to test whether cataloging public T cell receptors could identify signatures of past pathogen exposure. Genome-wide SNP genotypes for about 60% of the roughly 700 donors were used in a later genetic analysis, which treated that subset as a discovery cohort. The study profiled the T cell repertoires of more than 500 subjects by immunosequencing and related them to cytomegalovirus serostatus. To decide whether each TCR beta V gene segment behaved as functional or pseudogenic, an earlier analysis of some 600 of the donors relied on high-throughput TCR beta sequencing. A separate validation cohort of about 110 different subjects was used in addition to the 666-subject first cohort. Among 300 to 500 genotyped donors of the cohort, an average of about 240,000 unique TCR beta nucleotide sequences was sequenced per donor, of which 15% to 20% were non-productive. The number of donors typed differed by locus, with roughly 620-640 for A, B, C, DRB1 and DQB1, 522 for DQA1, nearly 610 for DPA1, and under 490 for DPB1. Donor age, sex, ethnicity and CMV serostatus were collected together with the repertoire data. A handful of DR-DQ haplotypes were treated as single units for association and clustering because of strong linkage in the cohort. In the later analysis, no new phenotypic data were used to find candidate immune exposures; instead, reliance was placed on TCR beta sequences and their occurrence across donors. To study patterns of TCR occurrence, a later analysis re-analyzed previously published TCR beta repertoires from several hundred donors and added high-resolution HLA genotyping. HLA typing covered class I and class II loci at four-digit resolution. All discovery cohort repertoires had been generated using a single sequencing platform.

Including cysteine and phenylalanine, the CDR3 has 16 amino acids. Left in the record is the CDR3 DNA by itself, 48 bases read in frame from the first base. The germline V gene yields SGHNT for CDR1 and YENEEA for CDR2. Trimming costs V 0 bases and J 2 bases, and their ends lie 10 bases apart. The library was made by the immunoSEQ multiplex PCR assay. The multiplex PCR relied on a mix of 60 forward primers for TCR Vbeta segments and 13 reverse primers for TCR Jbeta segments. A multiplex PCR assay on genomic DNA amplified the CDR3 region of rearranged TCR beta genes. The Illumina HiSeq System was used to sequence the amplified TCR beta libraries as 87-base-pair reads. Concerning the study's data processing: Across the 670 or so repertoires, a later analysis counted roughly 77 million unique TCR beta chains, roughly 11 million of which were shared by at least two donors. A nearest-neighbor algorithm error-corrected the raw reads and collapsed the reads into unique sequences, merging closely related sequences to remove PCR and sequencing errors. To assign V, D and J gene segments, CDR3 sequences were aligned to IMGT reference sequences. For a sequence to be retained, a match of at least six nucleotides was required to both a V gene segment and a J gene segment. Rearrangements were classified as productive when the CDR3 lacked stop codons and remained in frame with V and J, and all other rearrangements were classified as non-productive. CDR3 was defined according to IMGT convention as the region running from the second conserved V-encoded cysteine to the conserved J-encoded phenylalanine. Sequences without an unambiguous match to a single V gene segment were excluded from the earlier analysis of 587 of the donors. In an earlier analysis of 587 of the donors, V segments were called functional above 56.7% productive rearrangements and were called segregating when the between-donor standard deviation exceeded 5%. A statistical classification framework was developed to diagnose cytomegalovirus status using the catalog of TCR beta chain sequences. V and J gene assignment, in a later analysis, came from comparing TCR nucleotide sequences with IMGT/GENE-DB human TR gene sequences. A later analysis assigned CDR3 sequences and most-parsimonious VDJ recombination scenarios with the TCRdist pipeline. In a later analysis, each TCR beta chain was defined by its CDR3 amino acid sequence together with its V-gene family, and reads lacking a unique V-gene family were excluded. In a later analysis, several hundred highly shared, low-generation-probability nucleotide sequences were removed to address suspected cross-contamination and a sequencing artifact. For each public chain, a later analysis derived a clonal expansion index from normalized ranks of inferred template counts within each repertoire. In a later analysis, generation probabilities were computed with a VDJ recombination model fitted to out-of-frame rearrangements, and the resulting probabilities were checked against IGoR. In a later analysis, hypergeometric tests were used to score TCR-TCR, TCR-HLA and TCR-CMV co-occurrence, with a repertoire-size bias correction applied to TCR pairs. To estimate false discovery rates, a later analysis permuted the HLA or CMV assignments 20 times. In a later analysis, co-occurring TCRs were grouped with DBSCAN, and TCRdist sequence similarity was added when clustering was performed within HLA-allele-positive subsets. Co-occurrence clustering excluded repertoires with fewer than 30,000 or more than 120,000 public chains, plus five with anomalous nucleotide sharing. TCRdb stores this immuneACCESS table with in-frame sequences only. Part of the clones is absent; in the studies checked, under half of the shortfall reflects unresolved V genes, and no reason is known for the rest. V and J calls and clone size are copied from that table; D and trimming were computed from the DNA. The sample table holds hundreds of thousands of clones, of which approximately 79% were seen once. Under 2% of the sample lies in the top ten.

Turning to this clone: Its antigen remains unidentified. Base qualities are missing; no much larger clone stands one base away.

The cohort comprised some 680 healthy bone marrow donors. At the time of sampling, all cohort members were nominally healthy, though unrecorded immune exposures were likely present. The donor tested CMV seronegative, placing the donor among the 350 or so seronegative members of the cohort. Each donor provided a peripheral blood sample, and peripheral blood mononuclear cells were used for TCR beta sequencing. Genomic DNA extraction from the blood cell samples was performed with the Qiagen DNeasy Blood Extraction Kit. Results and caveats for the whole study, not just this receptor: A total of 150 or so TCR beta chains were listed by the study as associated with cytomegalovirus. Compared with equally common non-associated chains, HLA-associated TCR beta chains in a later analysis were more clonally expanded and had lower generation probabilities. Specific HLA alleles were associated with 18,000 or so TCR beta sequences at a false discovery rate of 0.05 in a later analysis. In vitro tests confirmed that a few of the cytomegalovirus-associated TCR beta chains recognize cytomegalovirus antigens. A further reported finding was that TCR beta sequences accurately predicted the HLA-A and HLA-B alleles for most subjects in the first cohort. According to a later analysis, TCR association rates differed among HLA loci, with DRB1 alleles showing the most associated TCRs and HLA-C alleles showing the fewest. Because counts were too low, 15 to 20 rarely observed V segments, including chromosome 9 orphons, were excluded from the earlier analysis of around 590 of the donors. Correlated functional status among segregating V segments might be attributable to linkage disequilibrium, but an unknown experimental factor could not be ruled out. Roughly uniform sequencing depth across donors was assumed in presence/absence analyses, although this assumption may not hold. In an earlier analysis of 587 of the donors, most TCR beta V segments appeared in productive rearrangements about 90% or about 30% of the time, broadly matching IMGT annotations. A later genetic analysis associated a missense DCLRE1C variant with V-gene and J-gene trimming of TCR beta chains, and an independent cohort replicated the association. A group of highly shared sequence variants was considered likely to be a technical artifact of the sequencing pipeline. Most CMV-associated TCR beta chains appeared to be HLA-restricted in a later analysis, and the HLA associations seemed to be driven largely by CMV exposure. According to a later analysis, parvovirus B19, influenza, CMV and Epstein-Barr virus appeared linked to several top co-occurrence clusters. This cohort had only TCR beta chains sequenced, and the lack of alpha or paired-chain data limited which features could be detected. CMV serostatus was the only immune exposure information available for the cohort. Some IMGT-functional V segments, including TRBV6-2 and TRBV6-3, could not be distinguished by the 87-base-pair reads and were therefore excluded. In a later genetic analysis, fewer N-insertions in productive TCRs were reported among donors in an Asian-associated ancestry cluster than the approximately 670-donor mean. Most TCR sequences were seen in very few donors, while some public TCRs were found in many individuals. Because HLA typing was unavailable for some donors at each locus, only the typed subset was used in association tests. Cytomegalovirus status was reported to be diagnosed by the classifier with high specificity and sensitivity in both the original and validation cohorts. It was suggested by the authors that the approach could potentially be generalized to other disease states and immunological phenotypes. Assigning TCR associations to individual alleles was difficult when HLA alleles, especially DR and DQ, strongly co-occurred.

Sample: PBMCs. This receptor was taken from a man between 18 and 29 years old in good health and CMV-seronegative. Recombination connected TRBV11-3 to TRBJ2-2; the D gene is perhaps TRBD1, on 6 matching bases. The CDR3 reads as follows: CASSLDPGQNTGELFF. The DNA reads TGTGCCAGCAGCTTAGACCCGGGACAAAACACCGGGGAGCTGTTTTTT.